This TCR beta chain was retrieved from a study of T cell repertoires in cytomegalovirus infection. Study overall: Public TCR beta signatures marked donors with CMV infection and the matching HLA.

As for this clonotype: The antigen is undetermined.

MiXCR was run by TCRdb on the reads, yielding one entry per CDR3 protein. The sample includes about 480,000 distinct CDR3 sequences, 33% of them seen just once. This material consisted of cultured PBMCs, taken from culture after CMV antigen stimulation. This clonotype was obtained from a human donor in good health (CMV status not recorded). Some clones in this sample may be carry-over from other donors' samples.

DNA for the CDR3: TGTGCCAGTAGTATCCCACTTCGAAGTCAGCCCCAGCATTTT. Translation: CASSIPLRSQPQHF. The V gene is TRBV19, the J gene TRBJ1-5; no clear D gene. The CDR3 spans 14 residues. Germline V gene data show CDR1 as LNHDA and CDR2 as SQIVND (reference sequence). V was clipped by 3 bases and J by 6 bases, with 12 bases between them.